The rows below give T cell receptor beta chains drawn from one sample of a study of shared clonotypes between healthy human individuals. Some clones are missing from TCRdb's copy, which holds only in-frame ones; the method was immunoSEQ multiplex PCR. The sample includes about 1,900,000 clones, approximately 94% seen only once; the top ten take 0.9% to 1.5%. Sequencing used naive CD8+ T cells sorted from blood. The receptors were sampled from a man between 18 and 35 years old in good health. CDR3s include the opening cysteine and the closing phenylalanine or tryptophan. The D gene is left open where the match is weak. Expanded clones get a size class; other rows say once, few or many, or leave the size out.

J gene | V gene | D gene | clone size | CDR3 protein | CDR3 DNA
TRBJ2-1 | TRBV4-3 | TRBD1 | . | CASSQGRDSSFNEQFF | TGCGCCAGCAGCCAAGGCCGGGACAGTTCATTCAATGAGCAGTTCTTC
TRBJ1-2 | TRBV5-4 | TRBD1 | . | CASSLFTGDGYTF | TGTGCCAGCAGCTTGTTTACAGGGGATGGCTACACCTTC
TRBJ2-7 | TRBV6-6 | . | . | CASSHTGNGYEQYF | TGTGCCAGCAGTCACACAGGGAACGGGTACGAGCAGTACTTC
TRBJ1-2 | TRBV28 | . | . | CASSFERGFGYTF | TGTGCCAGCAGTTTTGAACGGGGGTTTGGCTACACCTTC
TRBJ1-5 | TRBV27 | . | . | CASSGVSGQPQHF | TGTGCCAGCAGTGGGGTGAGTGGGCAGCCCCAGCATTTT
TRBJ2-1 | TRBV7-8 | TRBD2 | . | CASTSTSGTYNEQFF | TGTGCCAGCACCTCGACTAGCGGAACTTACAATGAGCAGTTCTTC
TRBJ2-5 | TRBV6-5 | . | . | CASTPDQETQYF | TGTGCCAGCACCCCGGACCAAGAGACCCAGTACTTC
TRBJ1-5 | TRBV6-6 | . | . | CASSYTPNQPQHF | TGTGCCAGCAGTTACACACCCAATCAGCCCCAGCATTTT
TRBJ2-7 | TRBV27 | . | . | CASSPSRGPRSYEQYF | TGTGCCAGCAGTCCCTCCCGCGGGCCTCGAAGCTACGAGCAGTACTTC
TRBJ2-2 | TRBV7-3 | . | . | CASSFVPAGELFF | TGTGCCAGCAGCTTCGTACCGGCCGGGGAGCTGTTTTTT
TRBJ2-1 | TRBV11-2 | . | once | CASSLGDLSVIHEQFF | TGTGCCAGCAGCTTAGGAGATCTGTCAGTCATCCATGAGCAGTTCTTC
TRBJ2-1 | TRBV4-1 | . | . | CASSQDYPDYNEQFF | TGCGCCAGCAGCCAAGATTACCCTGACTACAATGAGCAGTTCTTC
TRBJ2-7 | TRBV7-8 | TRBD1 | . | CASSSQGVAYEQYF | TGTGCCAGCAGCTCACAGGGGGTGGCCTACGAGCAGTACTTC
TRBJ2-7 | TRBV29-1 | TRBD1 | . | CSVVGDREDEQYF | TGCAGCGTTGTTGGGGACAGGGAGGACGAGCAGTACTTC
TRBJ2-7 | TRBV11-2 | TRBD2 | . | CASSLEWTSGTYEQYF | TGTGCCAGCAGCTTAGAGTGGACTAGCGGTACCTACGAGCAGTACTTC
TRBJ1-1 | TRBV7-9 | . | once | CASSLPAGMNTEAFF | TGTGCCAGCAGCTTACCGGCAGGGATGAACACTGAAGCTTTCTTT
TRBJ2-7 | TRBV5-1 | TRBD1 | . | CASSSGTVSYEQYF | TGCGCCAGTTCCTCCGGGACAGTCTCCTACGAGCAGTACTTC
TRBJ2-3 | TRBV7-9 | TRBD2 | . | CASSFLAGGRTDTQYF | TGTGCCAGCAGCTTCCTAGCGGGAGGGCGCACAGATACGCAGTATTTT
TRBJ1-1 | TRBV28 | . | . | CASSLVVLWTEAFF | TGTGCCAGCAGTTTAGTGGTTCTTTGGACTGAAGCTTTCTTT
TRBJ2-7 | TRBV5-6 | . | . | CASSPLSGYEQYF | TGTGCCAGCAGCCCCCTGAGCGGATACGAGCAGTACTTC
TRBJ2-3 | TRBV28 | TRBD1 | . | CASSRWDSYTDTQYF | TGTGCCAGCAGTCGATGGGACAGCTACACAGATACGCAGTATTTT
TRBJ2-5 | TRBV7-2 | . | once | CASRPEGQYQETQYF | TGTGCCAGCAGACCCGAAGGACAGTACCAAGAGACCCAGTACTTC
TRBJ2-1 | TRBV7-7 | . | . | CASSQGRSPYNEQFF | TGTGCTAGCAGCCAAGGGAGGTCGCCCTACAATGAGCAGTTCTTC
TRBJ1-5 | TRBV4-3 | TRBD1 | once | CASSPDRGRQPQHF | TGCGCCAGCAGCCCAGACAGGGGGCGTCAGCCCCAGCATTTT
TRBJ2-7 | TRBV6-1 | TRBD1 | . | CASSLWTGQLYEQYF | TGTGCCAGCAGCCTATGGACAGGACAACTCTACGAGCAGTACTTC
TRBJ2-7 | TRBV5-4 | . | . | CASSLGDHAKSYEQYF | TGTGCCAGCAGCCTTGGGGACCACGCTAAGTCTTACGAGCAGTACTTC
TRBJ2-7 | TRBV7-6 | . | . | CASSSGLHYEQYF | TGTGCCAGCAGCTCCGGACTGCACTACGAGCAGTACTTC
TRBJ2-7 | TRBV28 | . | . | CASSLRDFVYEQYF | TGTGCCAGCAGTCTGAGGGACTTCGTATACGAGCAGTACTTC
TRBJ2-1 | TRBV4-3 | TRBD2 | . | CASSQGQGPGLAEGGGEQFF | TGCGCCAGCAGCCAAGGACAGGGTCCGGGACTAGCGGAGGGAGGGGGTGAGCAGTTCTTC
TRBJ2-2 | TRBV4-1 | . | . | CASSIGPPQNTGELFF | TGCGCCAGCAGCATAGGACCACCTCAGAACACCGGGGAGCTGTTTTTT
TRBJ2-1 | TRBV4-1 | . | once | CASSQAGQGINEQFF | TGCGCCAGCAGCCAAGCAGGGCAGGGGATCAATGAGCAGTTCTTC
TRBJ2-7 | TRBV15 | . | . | CATSRDIEGAYEQYF | TGTGCCACCAGCAGAGACATTGAGGGAGCCTACGAGCAGTACTTC
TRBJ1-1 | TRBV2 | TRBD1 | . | CASRDSQGGFGLNTEAFF | TGTGCCAGCAGGGACAGTCAGGGGGGCTTTGGCCTGAACACTGAAGCTTTCTTT
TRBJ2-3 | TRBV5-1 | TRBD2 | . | CASSLDAGGTDTQYF | TGCGCCAGCAGCTTGGACGCGGGAGGCACAGATACGCAGTATTTT
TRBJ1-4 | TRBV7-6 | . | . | CASSTGTYSTNEKLFF | TGTGCCAGCAGCACCGGGACCTACTCAACTAATGAAAAACTGTTTTTT
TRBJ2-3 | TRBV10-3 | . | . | CAISESGFSSTDTQYF | TGTGCCATCAGTGAGTCAGGATTCTCTAGCACAGATACGCAGTATTTT
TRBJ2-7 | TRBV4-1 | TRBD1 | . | CASSPDRGSPEQYF | TGCGCCAGCAGCCCTGACAGGGGGTCGCCCGAGCAGTACTTC
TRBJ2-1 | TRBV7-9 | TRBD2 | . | CASSPGGLAENNEQFF | TGTGCCAGCAGCCCAGGGGGACTAGCGGAGAACAATGAGCAGTTCTTC
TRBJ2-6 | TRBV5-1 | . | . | CASSAEGVRVLTF | TGCGCCAGCAGCGCCGAAGGGGTTCGCGTCCTGACTTTC
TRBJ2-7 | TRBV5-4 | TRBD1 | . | CASSRATGPSYEQYF | TGTGCCAGCAGTCGGGCGACAGGGCCATCCTACGAGCAGTACTTC
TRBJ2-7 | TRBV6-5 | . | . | CASRRTREPYEQYF | TGTGCCAGCAGAAGGACGAGGGAGCCCTACGAGCAGTACTTC
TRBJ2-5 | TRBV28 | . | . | CASTTWRPGETQYF | TGTGCCAGCACCACTTGGAGGCCGGGAGAGACCCAGTACTTC
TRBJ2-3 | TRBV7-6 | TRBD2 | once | CASSLRVSPAGGDTQYF | TGTGCCAGCAGCTTAAGGGTCTCTCCCGCGGGGGGTGATACGCAGTATTTT
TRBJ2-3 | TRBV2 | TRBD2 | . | CASRGTSGLTDTQYF | TGTGCCAGCAGAGGGACTAGCGGGCTCACAGATACGCAGTATTTT
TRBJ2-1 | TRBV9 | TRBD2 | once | CASSLAGVAYNEQFF | TGTGCCAGCAGTTTAGCGGGAGTTGCCTACAATGAGCAGTTCTTC
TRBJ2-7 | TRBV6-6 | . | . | CASSYSGDYEQYF | TGTGCCAGCAGTTACTCGGGCGACTACGAGCAGTACTTC
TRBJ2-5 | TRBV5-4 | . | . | CASSLKANGETQYF | TGTGCCAGCAGCTTGAAGGCGAACGGAGAGACCCAGTACTTC
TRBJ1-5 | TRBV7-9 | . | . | CASSSGNQPQHF | TGTGCCAGCAGCTCAGGGAATCAGCCCCAGCATTTT
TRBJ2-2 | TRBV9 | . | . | CASSVDTGTGELFF | TGTGCCAGCAGCGTAGATACAGGCACCGGGGAGCTGTTTTTT